This record concerns one T cell receptor (beta chain) sequence. TCRdb reanalysed the RT-PCR reads using MiXCR and keeps one entry per CDR3 protein. The sample yields about a million distinct CDR3 sequences, roughly 18% seen once. The data stem from a study of patients and donors after allogeneic stem cell transplantation. Sequencing input: blood, either unsorted or a sorted T cell fraction (not recorded which). This TCR derives from a human donor who was either an allogeneic HSCT recipient or a stem cell or donor lymphocyte infusion donor (not recorded which). It is not recorded whose cells these are; they may come from a transplant donor.

The CDR3 bases are TGTGCCAACAAGACTGGAAACACCATATATTTT. Encoded protein: CANKTGNTIYF. The chain joins TRBV10-3 to TRBJ1-3; no firm D call. V was cut by 10 bases and J by 2 bases, with 6 bases left in between. The CDR3 has 11 residues. Germline V CDR1 and CDR2: ENHRY, SYGVKD.